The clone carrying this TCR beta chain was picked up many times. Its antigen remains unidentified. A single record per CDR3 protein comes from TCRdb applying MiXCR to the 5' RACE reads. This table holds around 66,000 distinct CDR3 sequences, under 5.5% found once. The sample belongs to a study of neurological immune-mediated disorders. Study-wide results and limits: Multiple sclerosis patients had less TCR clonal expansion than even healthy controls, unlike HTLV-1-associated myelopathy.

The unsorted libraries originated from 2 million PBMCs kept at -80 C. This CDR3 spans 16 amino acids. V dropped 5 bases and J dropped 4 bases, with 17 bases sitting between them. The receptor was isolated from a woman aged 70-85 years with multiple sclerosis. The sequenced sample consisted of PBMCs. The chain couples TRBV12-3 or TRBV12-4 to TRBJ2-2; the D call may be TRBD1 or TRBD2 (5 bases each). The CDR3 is CASSPWDRPSTGELFF. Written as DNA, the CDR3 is TGTGCCAGCAGTCCGTGGGACCGCCCGAGCACCGGGGAGCTGTTTTTT.